This T cell receptor (beta chain) comes out of a study of blood T cell repertoires in COVID-19. Generated by immunoSEQ multiplex PCR, the TCRdb table keeps only in-frame clones and is missing some. The profile covers some 140,000 clones, with around four fifths appearing a single time and about a tenth taken by the ten largest. This CDR3 comprises 13 residues. CDR1 and CDR2 from the germline V gene are MNHEY and SVGAGI. Points on this clone: A read error may produce the germline difference seen at one junction end.

The chain employs TRBV6-5 and TRBJ2-5; 9 positions agree with TRBD2. This sequence was found in a man in his sixties who had recovered from COVID-19. The sequencing sample was made of peripheral blood. As DNA, the CDR3 is TGTGCCAGCAGGCGTAACAGCGGGGGGATTCTTAACTTC. Protein sequence: CASRRNSGGILNF.